Listed below are T cell receptor beta chains from one sample, sequenced in a study of T cell changes during pregnancy in multiple sclerosis. The repertoire was sequenced with immunoSEQ multiplex PCR; TCRdb's copy has only in-frame clones and lacks some. The repertoire holds about 110,000 clones, with roughly 90% as singletons. The sample consisted of peripheral blood, taken after pregnancy. These receptors were taken from a female donor with multiple sclerosis, enrolled in a pregnancy study. CDR3s include the opening cysteine and the closing phenylalanine or tryptophan. Fields, in order: D gene, V gene, clone size, J gene, CDR3 DNA, CDR3 protein. The D gene is left open where the match is weak. Part of the rows lack a size; the others show once, few, many or a class for expanded clones.

D gene: TRBD2; V gene: TRBV7-2; clone size: -; J gene: TRBJ2-4; CDR3 DNA: TGTGCCAGCAGCTTATTAGCGGGGGGGCGCGAAAACATTCAGTACTTC; CDR3 protein: CASSLLAGGRENIQYF
D gene: -; V gene: TRBV30; clone size: -; J gene: TRBJ1-1; CDR3 DNA: TGTGCCTGGAGTGTGGGATTAAGCAGGGGCGGGACTGAAGCTTTCTTT; CDR3 protein: CAWSVGLSRGGTEAFF
D gene: TRBD2; V gene: TRBV4-1; clone size: -; J gene: TRBJ2-7; CDR3 DNA: TGCGCCAGCAGCCTACTCCTACTAGCGGGGGACCAGTATCCCTACGAGCAGTACTTC; CDR3 protein: CASSLLLLAGDQYPYEQYF
D gene: -; V gene: TRBV27; clone size: -; J gene: TRBJ2-7; CDR3 DNA: TGTGCCAGCAGTTTTCAAGGCCAGGGCCCCTACGAGCAGTACTTC; CDR3 protein: CASSFQGQGPYEQYF
D gene: TRBD1; V gene: TRBV5-6; clone size: -; J gene: TRBJ1-1; CDR3 DNA: TGTGCCAGCAGCAACCCCGGGACAGGGTTAGTTTCGGACACTGAAGCTTTCTTT; CDR3 protein: CASSNPGTGLVSDTEAFF
D gene: -; V gene: TRBV18; clone size: -; J gene: TRBJ2-2; CDR3 DNA: TGTGCCAGCTCGGCCCAGAACACCGGGGAGCTGTTTTTT; CDR3 protein: CASSAQNTGELFF
D gene: -; V gene: TRBV6-5; clone size: -; J gene: TRBJ2-7; CDR3 DNA: TGTGCCAGCAGTTACGCCGAACGGGACGAGCAGTACTTC; CDR3 protein: CASSYAERDEQYF
D gene: -; V gene: TRBV5-4; clone size: -; J gene: TRBJ1-1; CDR3 DNA: TGTGCCAGCCAGAGGAGGGTGAACACTGAAGCTTTCTTT; CDR3 protein: CASQRRVNTEAFF
D gene: -; V gene: TRBV6-4; clone size: -; J gene: TRBJ1-5; CDR3 DNA: TGTGCCAGCTGTCAGATGATAAGCAATCAGCCCCAGCATTTT; CDR3 protein: CASCQMISNQPQHF
D gene: TRBD1; V gene: TRBV6-1; clone size: -; J gene: TRBJ2-1; CDR3 DNA: TGTGCCAGCAGTACAGGGGATTTCTACAATGAGCAGTTCTTC; CDR3 protein: CASSTGDFYNEQFF
D gene: -; V gene: TRBV4-1; clone size: -; J gene: TRBJ2-5; CDR3 DNA: TGCGCCAGCAGCCCAGAACCGCAGGTTCGCCAAGAGACCCAGTACTTC; CDR3 protein: CASSPEPQVRQETQYF
D gene: TRBD1; V gene: TRBV30; clone size: once; J gene: TRBJ1-5; CDR3 DNA: TGTGCCTGGGACAGGGACAATCAGCCCCAGCATTTT; CDR3 protein: CAWDRDNQPQHF
D gene: -; V gene: TRBV19; clone size: -; J gene: TRBJ1-5; CDR3 DNA: TGTGCCAGTAGTATTAGTTCCGGGGTAGGTCAGCCCCAGCATTTT; CDR3 protein: CASSISSGVGQPQHF
D gene: TRBD1; V gene: TRBV6-1; clone size: -; J gene: TRBJ1-1; CDR3 DNA: TGTGCCAGCAGTGACCGGGACAGGGGCAGTGCCCGGTTT; CDR3 protein: CASSDRDRGSARF